A selection of T cell receptor beta chains follows, all from one sample in a study of cytomegalovirus exposure and HLA in healthy donors. The repertoire was sequenced with immunoSEQ multiplex PCR; TCRdb's copy has only in-frame clones and lacks some. The profile shows 100,000 or so clones, 85% of them singletons. The sequenced material came from PBMCs. These receptors were obtained from a young man in good health and CMV-seropositive. CDR3s include the opening cysteine and the closing phenylalanine or tryptophan. A D gene is named only where the DNA matches it firmly. Size values are once, few and many counts, or a class for expanded clones, and some rows have none.

v_gene: TRBV6-1; d_gene: NA; j_gene: TRBJ2-5; abundance: NA; CDR3nt: TGTGCCAGCAGTGAAGCGCCCCCGGGCGGGGAGACCCAGTACTTC; CDR3aa: CASSEAPPGGETQYF
v_gene: TRBV27; d_gene: NA; j_gene: TRBJ2-4; abundance: NA; CDR3nt: TGTGCCAGCAGTTTGAGCGCTGATGAGCACATTCAGTACTTC; CDR3aa: CASSLSADEHIQYF
v_gene: TRBV7-9; d_gene: TRBD1; j_gene: TRBJ1-1; abundance: NA; CDR3nt: TGTGCCAGCAGCTTAGTCTGGGACAGCTCGGGCCGGAACACTGAAGCTTTCTTT; CDR3aa: CASSLVWDSSGRNTEAFF
v_gene: TRBV27; d_gene: TRBD2; j_gene: TRBJ2-1; abundance: NA; CDR3nt: TGTGCCAGCAGTCCCCCCGGGGGTAGCGGGAGTTTCAGTAATGAGCAGTTCTTC; CDR3aa: CASSPPGGSGSFSNEQFF
v_gene: TRBV2; d_gene: TRBD2; j_gene: TRBJ2-6; abundance: NA; CDR3nt: TGTGCCATCAGGGAGGGGACCCCTGGGGCCAACGTCCTGACTTTC; CDR3aa: CAIREGTPGANVLTF
v_gene: TRBV30; d_gene: NA; j_gene: TRBJ1-2; abundance: NA; CDR3nt: TGTGCTACCCAATTACCAGGCGAGATGGGTGGCTACACCTTC; CDR3aa: CATQLPGEMGGYTF
v_gene: TRBV5-6; d_gene: NA; j_gene: TRBJ2-7; abundance: NA; CDR3nt: TGTGCCAGCAGCTTCTCCCCCTACGAGCAGTACTTC; CDR3aa: CASSFSPYEQYF
v_gene: TRBV9; d_gene: TRBD2; j_gene: TRBJ2-1; abundance: once; CDR3nt: TGTGCCAGCAGCGTAGAAGCGGGATCCCGAATTTACAATGAGCAGTTCTTC; CDR3aa: CASSVEAGSRIYNEQFF
v_gene: TRBV19; d_gene: NA; j_gene: TRBJ1-2; abundance: few; CDR3nt: TGTGCCACCCAGTCGGGGGACGGCTACACCTTC; CDR3aa: CATQSGDGYTF
v_gene: TRBV11-2; d_gene: TRBD1; j_gene: TRBJ2-7; abundance: NA; CDR3nt: TGTGCCAGCAGCCTACCGTTCGGGGGACAGGGGGTCTCCTACGAGCAGTACTTC; CDR3aa: CASSLPFGGQGVSYEQYF
v_gene: TRBV19; d_gene: NA; j_gene: TRBJ2-7; abundance: NA; CDR3nt: TGTGCCAGTAGTATAATGTCAGGGGACGAGCAGTACTTC; CDR3aa: CASSIMSGDEQYF
v_gene: TRBV4-2; d_gene: NA; j_gene: TRBJ1-4; abundance: NA; CDR3nt: TGTGCCAGCAGCCAAGGTGCGACTAACTTGTTTGGATCAAAACTGTTTTTT; CDR3aa: CASSQGATNLFGSKLFF
v_gene: TRBV7-8; d_gene: NA; j_gene: TRBJ1-5; abundance: NA; CDR3nt: TGTGCCAGCAGCTTAGCCGACACTAGCAATCAGCCCCAGCATTTT; CDR3aa: CASSLADTSNQPQHF
v_gene: TRBV18; d_gene: TRBD1; j_gene: TRBJ1-3; abundance: NA; CDR3nt: TGTGCCAGCTCACCACGCGTCGGACAGGGTACAGGAAACACCATATATTTT; CDR3aa: CASSPRVGQGTGNTIYF
v_gene: TRBV7-6; d_gene: TRBD1; j_gene: TRBJ2-5; abundance: NA; CDR3nt: TGTGCCAGCAGCTTAGCGGGGACAGGACCCCAAGAGACCCAGTACTTC; CDR3aa: CASSLAGTGPQETQYF
v_gene: TRBV12-5; d_gene: NA; j_gene: TRBJ2-1; abundance: NA; CDR3nt: TGTGCTAGTGGTTTGGCAAAACTTAGCGGAGACGGGATAGGCAATGAGCAGTTCTTC; CDR3aa: CASGLAKLSGDGIGNEQFF
v_gene: TRBV4-1; d_gene: TRBD1; j_gene: TRBJ2-2; abundance: NA; CDR3nt: TGCGCCAGCGGGTCGGGACAGACGAACACCGGGGAGCTGTTTTTT; CDR3aa: CASGSGQTNTGELFF
v_gene: TRBV28; d_gene: TRBD1; j_gene: TRBJ1-1; abundance: NA; CDR3nt: TGTGCCAGCAGTTTATTTGCAGGGGGGAGTTGTGCTTTCTTT; CDR3aa: CASSLFAGGSCAFF
v_gene: TRBV27; d_gene: TRBD1; j_gene: TRBJ2-7; abundance: NA; CDR3nt: TGTGCCAGCAGTTCCCTATCGACAGGGATGACCTACGAGCAGTACTTC; CDR3aa: CASSSLSTGMTYEQYF
v_gene: TRBV4-1; d_gene: NA; j_gene: TRBJ1-1; abundance: NA; CDR3nt: TGCGCCAGCAGCCAAGATCAGGCCTACACTGAAGCTTTCTTT; CDR3aa: CASSQDQAYTEAFF
v_gene: TRBV5-4; d_gene: NA; j_gene: TRBJ2-3; abundance: NA; CDR3nt: TGTGCCAGCAGCCCCGGGACAGATACGCAGTATTTT; CDR3aa: CASSPGTDTQYF
v_gene: TRBV4-1; d_gene: NA; j_gene: TRBJ1-2; abundance: NA; CDR3nt: TGCGCCAGCAGTTTACAAGACAGCTATGGCTACACCTTC; CDR3aa: CASSLQDSYGYTF
v_gene: TRBV30; d_gene: TRBD1; j_gene: TRBJ2-1; abundance: NA; CDR3nt: TGTGCCTGGACCGGGACAGAGACCTACAATGAGCAGTTCTTC; CDR3aa: CAWTGTETYNEQFF
v_gene: TRBV30; d_gene: TRBD2; j_gene: TRBJ2-1; abundance: NA; CDR3nt: TGTGCCTGGAGTGTACCTTTTATCAGGACTAGCGGGAGTAATCTAGCCTACAATGAGCAGTTCTTC; CDR3aa: CAWSVPFIRTSGSNLAYNEQFF
v_gene: TRBV15; d_gene: TRBD2; j_gene: TRBJ2-1; abundance: NA; CDR3nt: TGTGCCACCAGCAGCCCTGATGAGGGACTACTCGGTAGGGTGCAGTTCTTC; CDR3aa: CATSSPDEGLLGRVQFF
v_gene: TRBV27; d_gene: TRBD1; j_gene: TRBJ2-6; abundance: NA; CDR3nt: TGTGCCAGCAGTTCAACCGGGACAGGGGAGTCTGGGGCCAACGTCCTGACTTTC; CDR3aa: CASSSTGTGESGANVLTF
v_gene: TRBV2; d_gene: TRBD2; j_gene: TRBJ2-5; abundance: NA; CDR3nt: TGTGCCAGTCAGAGCCCTAGCGGGAATTTTCAAGAGACCCAGTACTTC; CDR3aa: CASQSPSGNFQETQYF
v_gene: TRBV30; d_gene: TRBD1; j_gene: TRBJ1-4; abundance: NA; CDR3nt: TGTGCCTGGAGTCCGGACAGGGTGCGACTGTTTTTT; CDR3aa: CAWSPDRVRLFF
v_gene: TRBV28; d_gene: NA; j_gene: TRBJ2-1; abundance: NA; CDR3nt: TGTGCCAGCCAAAACGGCGGTGCTGACAATGAGCAGTTCTTC; CDR3aa: CASQNGGADNEQFF
v_gene: TRBV7-2; d_gene: TRBD2; j_gene: TRBJ2-1; abundance: NA; CDR3nt: TGTGCCAGCAGCTCGACTAGCGCCTCCCCGGCGGAGCAGTTCTTC; CDR3aa: CASSSTSASPAEQFF
v_gene: TRBV11-1; d_gene: NA; j_gene: TRBJ1-1; abundance: NA; CDR3nt: TGTGCCAGCAGCTTATCAGGGGACACTGAAGCTTTCTTT; CDR3aa: CASSLSGDTEAFF
v_gene: TRBV28; d_gene: NA; j_gene: TRBJ1-2; abundance: NA; CDR3nt: TGTGCCAGCAGAACTACAGGGAGAGGGTATGGCTACACCTTC; CDR3aa: CASRTTGRGYGYTF
v_gene: TRBV5-1; d_gene: NA; j_gene: TRBJ2-1; abundance: NA; CDR3nt: TGCGCCAGCAGCTTGTTAGCCGATGAGCAGTTCTTC; CDR3aa: CASSLLADEQFF
v_gene: TRBV19; d_gene: NA; j_gene: TRBJ2-7; abundance: NA; CDR3nt: TGTGCCAGTAGTATGGAACTATTCTACGAGCAGTACTTC; CDR3aa: CASSMELFYEQYF
v_gene: TRBV30; d_gene: TRBD1; j_gene: TRBJ1-2; abundance: NA; CDR3nt: TGTGCCTGGATTCCCATCCGGGACAGGGCGGGCTATGGCTACACCTTC; CDR3aa: CAWIPIRDRAGYGYTF
v_gene: TRBV28; d_gene: TRBD2; j_gene: TRBJ2-1; abundance: NA; CDR3nt: TGTGCCAGCAGTTGGGGACTAGTCAATGAGCAGTTCTTC; CDR3aa: CASSWGLVNEQFF
v_gene: TRBV4-1; d_gene: TRBD2; j_gene: TRBJ2-2; abundance: few; CDR3nt: TGCGCCGCAGCGGGGGGTACCGGGGAGCTGTTTTTT; CDR3aa: CAAAGGTGELFF
v_gene: TRBV15; d_gene: TRBD1; j_gene: TRBJ1-1; abundance: once; CDR3nt: TGTGCCACCAGCAGACCACAGGGGAGAGCTTTCTTT; CDR3aa: CATSRPQGRAFF
v_gene: TRBV7-6; d_gene: NA; j_gene: TRBJ1-5; abundance: NA; CDR3nt: TGTGCCAGCAGCTTAGTCTCAGGGAACAATCAGCCCCAGCATTTT; CDR3aa: CASSLVSGNNQPQHF
v_gene: TRBV6-1; d_gene: NA; j_gene: TRBJ2-5; abundance: NA; CDR3nt: TGTGCCAGCAGTGAAGAGGCCCGGGGAGAGACCCAGTACTTC; CDR3aa: CASSEEARGETQYF